This T cell receptor (beta chain) was captured by sequencing in a study of blood T cells in healthy people across ages. As for the study in general: When template switching was applied, about one barcoded beta molecule was captured per two T cells.

General study results and limits: More naive CD4+ cells and higher diversity marked long-lived donors relative to aged donors. TCR beta diversity correlated strongly with naive T cell percentage. Unsorted PBMCs prevented conclusive naive versus antigen-experienced comparison.

This clonotype has at least ten counts. Its antigen is unidentified. With a J-beta primer mix and a sample-barcoded 5' primer, a second PCR ran about 7 to 12 cycles. TCRdb analysed the 5' RACE reads with MiXCR anew, one entry per CDR3 protein. The sample has about 600,000 distinct CDR3 sequences; around half are singletons. This receptor was taken from a man older than 75 in good health. Sample: blood.

This chain's CDR3 is CASSAGQHGEQYF. The CDR3 DNA follows: TGTGCCAGCAGTGCTGGACAGCACGGCGAGCAGTACTTC. The V and J genes are TRBV6-6 and TRBJ2-7; a weak D match, TRBD1 (6 bases). CDR3 length: 13 amino acids. Trimming stripped 5 bases from V and 6 bases from J, with 14 bases between. The germline V gene has CDR1 MNHNY and CDR2 SVGAGI (reference sequence).